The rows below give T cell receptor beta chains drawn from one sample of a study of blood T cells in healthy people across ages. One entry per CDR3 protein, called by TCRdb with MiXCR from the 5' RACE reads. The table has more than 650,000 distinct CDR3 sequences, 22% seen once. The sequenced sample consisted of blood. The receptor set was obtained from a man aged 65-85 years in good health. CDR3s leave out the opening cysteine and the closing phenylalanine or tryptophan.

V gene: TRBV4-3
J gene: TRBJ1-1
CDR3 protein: ASRRGDLNTEAF

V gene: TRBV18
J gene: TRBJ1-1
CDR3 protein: ASSPIIWDTEAF

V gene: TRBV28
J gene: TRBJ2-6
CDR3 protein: ASSFDVRSSGANVLT

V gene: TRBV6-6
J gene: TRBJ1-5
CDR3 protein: ASSYVPHQPQH

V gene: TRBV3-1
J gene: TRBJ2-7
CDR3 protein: ASSQSPEGEQY

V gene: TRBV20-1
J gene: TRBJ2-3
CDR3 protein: SARQTLRADTQY

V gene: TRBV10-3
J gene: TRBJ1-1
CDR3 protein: ASSPGMTTEAF

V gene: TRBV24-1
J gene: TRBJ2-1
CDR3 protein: ATGPRGGWNEQF

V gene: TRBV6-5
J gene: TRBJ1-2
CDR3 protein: ASSYSAGIYGYT

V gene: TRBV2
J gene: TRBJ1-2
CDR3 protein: ASSGIRDLIN

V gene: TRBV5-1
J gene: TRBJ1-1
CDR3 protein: ASSLEGQLTEAF

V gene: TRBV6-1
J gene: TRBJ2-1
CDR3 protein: ASSRTGDTFYNEQF

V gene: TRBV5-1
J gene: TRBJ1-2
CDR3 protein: ASSLVDTTNYGYT

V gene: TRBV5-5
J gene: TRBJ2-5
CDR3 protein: ASSSGDQETQY

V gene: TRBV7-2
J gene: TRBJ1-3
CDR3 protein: ASSSTGLLSGNTIY

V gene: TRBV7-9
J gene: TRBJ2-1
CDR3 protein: ASMTGLAGDEQF

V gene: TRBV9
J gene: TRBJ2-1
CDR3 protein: ASSVWGSGSLDEQF

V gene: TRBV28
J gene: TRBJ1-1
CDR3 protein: ASSFWGAEAF

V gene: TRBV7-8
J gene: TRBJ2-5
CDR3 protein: ASGTSGNEGETQY

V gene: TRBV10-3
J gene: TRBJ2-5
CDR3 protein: AISEAGETQY